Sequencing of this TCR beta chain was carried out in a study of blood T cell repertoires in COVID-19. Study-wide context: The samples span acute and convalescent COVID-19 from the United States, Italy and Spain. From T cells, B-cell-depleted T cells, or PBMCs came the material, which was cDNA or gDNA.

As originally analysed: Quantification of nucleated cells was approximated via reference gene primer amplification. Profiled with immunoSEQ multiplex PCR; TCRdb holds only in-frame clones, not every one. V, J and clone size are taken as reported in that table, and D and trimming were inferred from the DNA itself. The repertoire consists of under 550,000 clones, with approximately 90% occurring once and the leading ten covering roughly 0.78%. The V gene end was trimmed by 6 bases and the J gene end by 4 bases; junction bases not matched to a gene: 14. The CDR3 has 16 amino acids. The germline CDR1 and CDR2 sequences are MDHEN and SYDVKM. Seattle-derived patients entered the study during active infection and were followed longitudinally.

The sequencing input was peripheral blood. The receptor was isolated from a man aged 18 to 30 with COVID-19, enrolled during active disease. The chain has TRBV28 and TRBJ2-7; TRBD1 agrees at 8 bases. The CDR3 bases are TGTGCCAGCAGATCGCCAGGGACAGGCCTGAGGTACGAGCAGTACTTC. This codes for CASRSPGTGLRYEQYF. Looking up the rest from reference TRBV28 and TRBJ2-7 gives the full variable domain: DVKVTQSSRYLVKRTGEKVFLECVQDMDHENMFWYRQDPGLGLRLIYFSYDVKMKEKGDIPEGYSVSREKKERFSLILESASTNQTSMYLCASRSPGTGLRYEQYFGPGTRLTVT.